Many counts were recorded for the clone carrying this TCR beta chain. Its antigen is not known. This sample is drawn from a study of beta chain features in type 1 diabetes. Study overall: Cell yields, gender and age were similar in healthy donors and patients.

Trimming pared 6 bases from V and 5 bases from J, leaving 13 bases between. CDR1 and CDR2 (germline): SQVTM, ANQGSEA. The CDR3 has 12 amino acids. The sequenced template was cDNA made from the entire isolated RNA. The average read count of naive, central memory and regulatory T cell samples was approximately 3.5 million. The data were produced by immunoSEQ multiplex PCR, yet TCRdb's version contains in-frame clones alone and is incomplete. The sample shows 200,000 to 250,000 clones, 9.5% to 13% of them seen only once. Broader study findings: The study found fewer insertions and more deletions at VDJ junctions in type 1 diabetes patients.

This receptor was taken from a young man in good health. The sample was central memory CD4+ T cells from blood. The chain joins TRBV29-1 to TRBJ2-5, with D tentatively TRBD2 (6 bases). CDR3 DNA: TGCAGCGTGCGGGAACAGATGGAGACCCAGTACTTC. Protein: CSVREQMETQYF.